This entry lists 12 T cell receptor beta chains sequenced from one sample in a study of blood T cell repertoires in COVID-19. Produced via immunoSEQ multiplex PCR; TCRdb's table is partial and in-frame only. This table has approximately 300,000 clones, 70% to 90% appearing once. The specimen sequenced was PBMCs or T cells enriched from blood (not recorded which). Receptors originate from a woman aged 25 to 39 who had recovered from COVID-19.

The genes are TRBV5-6 and TRBJ1-5; the match to TRBD1 covers 9 bases. V trimming: 4 bases; J trimming: 6 bases; junction bases outside the gene matches: 11. CDR1 SGHDT and CDR2 YYEEEE come from the germline V gene. The CDR3 has 16 amino acids. The CDR3 nucleotides are TGTGCCAGCAGCGCCCTCCAAGACAGGGGGTTTCAGCCCCAGCATTTT. Protein sequence: CASSALQDRGFQPQHF.

The rearrangement joins TRBV28 to TRBJ1-5; D is possibly TRBD1 (6 bases). Germline V gene lookup returns CDR1 MDHEN and CDR2 SYDVKM. Trimming left V 6 bases short and J 0 bases short, with 12 bases between. The CDR3 consists of 15 residues. CDR3 protein: CASREKGVSNQPQHF. As DNA, the CDR3 is TGTGCCAGCAGGGAAAAGGGGGTTAGCAATCAGCCCCAGCATTTT. Complete variable domain (other parts from reference TRBV28 and TRBJ1-5): DVKVTQSSRYLVKRTGEKVFLECVQDMDHENMFWYRQDPGLGLRLIYFSYDVKMKEKGDIPEGYSVSREKKERFSLILESASTNQTSMYLCASREKGVSNQPQHFGDGTRLSIL.

CDR3 DNA sequence: TGTGCCAGTAGTATAAGTCCGGCGGCCTACGAGCAGTACTTC. As protein: CASSISPAAYEQYF. The rearrangement uses TRBV19 and TRBJ2-7; no firm D call. This CDR3 is 14 amino acids long. V lost 2 bases and J 2 bases, leaving 10 bases between the germline ends. Germline V gives CDR1 LNHDA, CDR2 SQIVND (reference sequence). The variable domain in full, completed from reference TRBV19 and TRBJ2-7, reads DGGITQSPKYLFRKEGQNVTLSCEQNLNHDAMYWYRQDPGQGLRLIYYSQIVNDFQKGDIAEGYSVSREKKESFPLTVTSAQKNPTAFYLCASSISPAAYEQYFGPGTRLTVT.

This clone turned up a few times. The J gene is TRBJ1-1, the V gene TRBV10-3; TRBD1 might be the D (5 bases). With 7 bases removed from V and 1 base from J, the gap between germline ends came to 10 bases. The germline gives CDR1 ENHRY, CDR2 SYGVKD. There are 13 residues in the CDR3. The CDR3 region has the DNA TGTGCCATCAATGACAGTCCGAACACTGAAGCTTTCTTT. Translated, it gives CAINDSPNTEAFF.

This clone was seen a handful of times. J is TRBJ1-2 and V is TRBV19, with D uncertain. Germline CDR1 and CDR2: LNHDA and SQIVND (reference sequence). With 3 bases removed from V and 5 bases from J, the gap between germline ends came to 7 bases. This CDR3 region has 12 residues. Here the CDR3 DNA reads TGTGCCAGTAGTATCAGTTCGTATGGCTACACCTTC. Protein sequence: CASSISSYGYTF.

This clone was detected once. V usage is TRBV24-1 and J usage is TRBJ2-5; D may be TRBD2 (6 bases). Germline V gene data show CDR1 as KGHDR and CDR2 as SFDVKD. V was trimmed by 5 bases and J by 5 bases, leaving 8 bases between them. The CDR3 has 12 amino acids. Here the CDR3 DNA reads TGTGCCACCAGTGGGGGAGGCGAGACCCAGTACTTC. Amino acids: CATSGGGETQYF.

V is TRBV10-2 and J is TRBJ1-4; D unresolved. The V gene lost 10 bases and the J gene lost 6 bases, with 18 bases spanning the gap. The CDR3 runs to 14 residues. Germline V CDR1 and CDR2: WSHSY, SAAADI. The CDR3 nucleotides read TGCGCCACCGAGAGGGCCGCCGGAGATGAAAAACTGTTTTTT. Amino acids: CATERAAGDEKLFF.

The chain is built from TRBV19 and TRBJ1-2; TRBD1 might be the D (6 bases). Germline-derived CDR1 and CDR2 are LNHDA and SQIVND (reference sequence). The CDR3 is 13 amino acids. V was shortened by 8 bases and J by 1 base, with 11 bases between the two germline ends. The CDR3 DNA is TGTGCCAGTGAAAGGGGGAATAACTATGGCTACACCTTC. Its protein is CASERGNNYGYTF. The full variable domain, completed using reference TRBV19 and TRBJ1-2, is DGGITQSPKYLFRKEGQNVTLSCEQNLNHDAMYWYRQDPGQGLRLIYYSQIVNDFQKGDIAEGYSVSREKKESFPLTVTSAQKNPTAFYLCASERGNNYGYTFGSGTRLTVV.

The rearrangement links TRBV25-1 to TRBJ2-7; TRBD2 matches at 13 bases. Losses at the gene ends were 4 bases for V and 1 base for J; bases not matched to a gene: 10. Germline CDR1 is MGHDK and CDR2 is SYGVNS. The CDR3 totals 18 residues. CDR3 sequence: CASSGQRLAGGSSYEQYF. Written as DNA, the CDR3 is TGTGCCAGCAGTGGGCAGAGACTAGCGGGAGGAAGTTCCTACGAGCAGTACTTC.

The chain joins TRBV19 to TRBJ1-2; 8 positions agree with TRBD1. Losses at the gene ends were 7 bases for V and 5 bases for J; bases not matched to a gene: 9. There are 14 residues in the CDR3. From germline, CDR1 is LNHDA and CDR2 SQIVND (reference sequence). The chain's CDR3 is CASTRPDRGYGYTF. The DNA of the CDR3 is TGTGCCAGTACCCGACCCGACAGGGGATATGGCTACACCTTC.

The chain's CDR3 is CASSQYLANTGELFF. The CDR3 DNA sequence: TGTGCCAGCAGCCAATACCTAGCGAACACCGGGGAGCTGTTTTTT. J is TRBJ2-2 and V is TRBV4-2; no reliable D call. With 2 bases removed from V and 0 bases from J, the gap between germline ends came to 7 bases. From germline, CDR1 is LGHNA and CDR2 YNFKEQ. The CDR3 is 15 residues long.

The rearrangement uses TRBV28 and TRBJ2-3; TRBD1 is a possible D gene (6 bases). This CDR3 spans 16 amino acids. The germline gives CDR1 MDHEN, CDR2 SYDVKM. With 0 bases removed from V and 2 bases from J, the gap between germline ends came to 12 bases. The CDR3 coding sequence is TGTGCCAGCAGTTTATGGGGGGCCGCAGACACAGATACGCAGTATTTT. This sequence encodes CASSLWGAADTDTQYF.